These T cell receptor beta chains were read from a single sample in a study of OX40 agonist ivuxolimab in advanced cancers. The method was immunoSEQ multiplex PCR; TCRdb's version includes in-frame clones alone and lacks a portion of them. The sample records about 96,000 clones, about 80% being singletons. The material sequenced was CD4+ or CD8+ T cells sorted from blood, taken in a trial of the OX40 agonist ivuxolimab. Receptors were obtained from an adult with an advanced solid tumor such as melanoma, head and neck, liver or kidney cancer. CDR3s include the opening cysteine and the closing phenylalanine or tryptophan. A D gene is named only where the DNA matches it firmly. Size values are once, few and many counts, or a class for expanded clones, and some rows have none.

j_call	clone_size	v_call	d_call	cdr3_nt	cdr3_aa
TRBJ1-1	few	TRBV4-2	.	TGTGCCAGCAGCCAAGAAAGGGGGGTCCTCACTGAAGCTTTCTTT	CASSQERGVLTEAFF
TRBJ1-1	.	TRBV9	.	TGTGCCAGCAGCGGAAGTGGTTCCCGTACTGAAGCTTTCTTT	CASSGSGSRTEAFF
TRBJ2-7	.	TRBV27	TRBD2	TGTGCCAGCACCGGGGTAGCGGGCGAGCAGTACTTC	CASTGVAGEQYF
TRBJ2-1	few	TRBV7-2	TRBD2	TGTGCCAGCAGCTTAGTTAGCGGGAGAGTCAATGAGCAGTTCTTC	CASSLVSGRVNEQFF
TRBJ2-1	.	TRBV14	TRBD1	TGTGCCAGCAGCCAAGATCTAATGGGGACAGGCCACAATGAGCAGTTCTTC	CASSQDLMGTGHNEQFF
TRBJ2-7	.	TRBV6-5	.	TGTGCCAGCAGTAATACAGGGAGACCCTACGAGCAGTACTTC	CASSNTGRPYEQYF
TRBJ1-6	.	TRBV6-5	TRBD1	TGTGCCAGCAGTTACTCGACGACAGGGGATTCACCCCTCCACTTT	CASSYSTTGDSPLHF
TRBJ2-7	few	TRBV2	.	TGTGCCAGCAGTGCAGGCCACGAGCAGTACTTC	CASSAGHEQYF
TRBJ1-2	.	TRBV29-1	TRBD1	TGCAGCGAGCGTGTACAGGGGCCCGGCGGTGGCTACACCTTC	CSERVQGPGGGYTF
TRBJ2-7	.	TRBV9	TRBD2	TGTGCCAGCAGCTCCCGACTAGCGGGGGGTTACGAGCAGTACTTC	CASSSRLAGGYEQYF
TRBJ2-1	.	TRBV7-3	TRBD1	TGTGCCAGCAGCTCTACAGGGGATGAGCAGTTCTTC	CASSSTGDEQFF
TRBJ2-7	.	TRBV2	TRBD1	TGTGCCAGCATGGGGCGGGGACAGGGTTCCCACGAGCAGTACTTC	CASMGRGQGSHEQYF
TRBJ1-5	.	TRBV6-5	.	TGTGCCAGCAGTTACTCTCCCGGTCAGCCCCAGCATTTT	CASSYSPGQPQHF
TRBJ2-7	.	TRBV5-6	.	TGTGCCAGCAGCCAAGGGTCGCGTTACGAGCAGTACTTC	CASSQGSRYEQYF
TRBJ2-3	.	TRBV7-9	TRBD1	TGTGCCAGCAACCTAGTACATGACAGGGAAGGTAGAGGAGATACGCAGTATTTT	CASNLVHDREGRGDTQYF
TRBJ2-3	few	TRBV6-6	TRBD2	TGTGCCAGCATTGAGCGGGAGGGACGAGATACGCAGTATTTT	CASIEREGRDTQYF
TRBJ1-6	few	TRBV9	TRBD1	TGTGCCAGTAACCAGGGGGGAAGTTCACCCCTCCACTTT	CASNQGGSSPLHF
TRBJ2-4	.	TRBV2	TRBD2	TGTGCCAGCAGTGAAACTAGCGGAGAGGGGAACATTCAGTACTTC	CASSETSGEGNIQYF
TRBJ1-1	.	TRBV18	.	TGTGCCAGCTCACCATCCGCGGGTCCCAACACTGAAGCTTTCTTT	CASSPSAGPNTEAFF
TRBJ2-5	.	TRBV9	TRBD1	TGTGCCAGCAGCTTTGGACAGGGGGAGACCCAGTACTTC	CASSFGQGETQYF
TRBJ2-3	.	TRBV19	.	TGTGCCAGTAGTATCGGGGACCACAGAGTCGGAGATACGCAGTATTTT	CASSIGDHRVGDTQYF
TRBJ1-3	.	TRBV18	.	TGTGCCAGCTCACCCTCGAGGGGGGTGGCTGGAAACACCATATATTTT	CASSPSRGVAGNTIYF
TRBJ1-2	.	TRBV10-3	TRBD1	TGTGCCATCAGTGAAGGGGACAGGGCCTATGGCTACACCTTC	CAISEGDRAYGYTF
TRBJ1-2	.	TRBV27	TRBD1	TGTGCCAGCAGAGGGACAGGGGGCGCCTATGGCTACACCTTC	CASRGTGGAYGYTF
TRBJ1-2	.	TRBV19	TRBD1	TGTGCCAGTAGGGTGGGACAGCCAGCTGGCTACACCTTC	CASRVGQPAGYTF
TRBJ2-3	few	TRBV15	TRBD2	TGTGCCACTTCTAGCGGTAGCACAGATACGCAGTATTTT	CATSSGSTDTQYF
TRBJ1-2	few	TRBV6-1	.	TGTGCCAGCACTCCCCAGGGAACCTATGGCTACACCTTC	CASTPQGTYGYTF
TRBJ2-3	.	TRBV10-3	TRBD2	TGTGCCAGCGGGGGGGTTCCAGATACGCAGTATTTT	CASGGVPDTQYF
TRBJ1-2	.	TRBV7-2	TRBD1	TGTGCCAGCAGCCCGGACAGGAACTATGGCTACACCTTC	CASSPDRNYGYTF
TRBJ2-7	.	TRBV1	.	TGCACCCAAGGGGGCGAGCAGTACTTC	CTQGGEQYF
TRBJ2-1	.	TRBV6-5	.	TGTGCCAGCAGTCCGTCTACCGGGGCGTACAATGAGCAGTTCTTC	CASSPSTGAYNEQFF
TRBJ2-3	.	TRBV28	TRBD1	TGTGCCAGCAGGAGGACAGGGGGCTCAGATACGCAGTATTTT	CASRRTGGSDTQYF
TRBJ2-3	few	TRBV30	.	TGTGCCTGGAGTATCGGGGGCCCCACAGATACGCAGTATTTT	CAWSIGGPTDTQYF
TRBJ2-1	.	TRBV7-8	.	TGTGCCAGCAGCCCCTCGGGCAATGAGCAGTTCTTC	CASSPSGNEQFF
TRBJ1-2	.	TRBV4-1	.	TGCGCCAGCAGCCAAGTACCTCAGGATTACTATGGCTACACCTTC	CASSQVPQDYYGYTF
TRBJ2-6	once	TRBV5-1	.	TGCGCCAGCAGCTTGACCTTGACTGGGGCCAACGTCCTGACTTTC	CASSLTLTGANVLTF
TRBJ2-1	once	TRBV19	TRBD2	TGTGCCAGTAGTAGTCCGGGACTAGCGGACAATGAGCAGTTCTTC	CASSSPGLADNEQFF
TRBJ1-1	.	TRBV7-9	.	TGTGCCAGCAGCTTACCAGGGGATTTCATGAACACTGAAGCTTTCTTT	CASSLPGDFMNTEAFF
TRBJ2-3	.	TRBV6-5	TRBD2	TGTGCCAGCAGTTACATGGCGGGGGGCACAGATACGCAGTATTTT	CASSYMAGGTDTQYF
TRBJ2-5	.	TRBV27	.	TGTGCCAGCAGTTGGTCGGGGGCGACCGGGGAGACCCAGTACTTC	CASSWSGATGETQYF
TRBJ1-6	once	TRBV5-8	TRBD1	TGTGCCAGCAGCCCGGGGACAGGGGGCAGGGTAAGGAATTCACCCCTCCACTTT	CASSPGTGGRVRNSPLHF
TRBJ2-7	.	TRBV7-9	TRBD1	TGTGCCAGCAGCCTACCAGCAAGGGGGCAGCAGTACTTC	CASSLPARGQQYF
TRBJ2-1	.	TRBV7-2	.	TGTGCCAGCAGCTCCAGACAGGGCGGCGGAGGGGAAAATGAGCAGTTCTTC	CASSSRQGGGGENEQFF
TRBJ1-6	.	TRBV19	TRBD1	TGTGCCAGTAGTATAGGCAGGGGGCACGGCTCACCCCTCCACTTT	CASSIGRGHGSPLHF
TRBJ1-1	.	TRBV29-1	.	TGCAGCGTTCGAGACTATGAAGCTTTCTTT	CSVRDYEAFF
TRBJ2-6	.	TRBV5-1	TRBD2	TGCGCCAGCAGCCGCGGGGGGAAGGAAGGTGGGGCCAACGTCCTGACTTTC	CASSRGGKEGGANVLTF
TRBJ1-2	.	TRBV5-6	.	TGTGCCAGCAGCTTGAAACACAGGATAAACTATGGCTACACCTTC	CASSLKHRINYGYTF